The 3 T cell receptor beta chains below were found in one sample sequenced in a study of blood T cell repertoires in COVID-19. Some clones are missing from TCRdb's copy, which holds only in-frame ones; the method was immunoSEQ multiplex PCR. The sample carries more than 70,000 clones, 86% recorded once. Sequenced sample: peripheral blood. These TCRs come from an elderly woman in a cohort sampled during active or convalescent COVID-19.

The rearrangement joins TRBV28 to TRBJ1-2; TRBD1 matches 10 bases. Germline V lookup: CDR1 MDHEN, CDR2 SYDVKM. After removal of 10 bases from V and 6 bases from J, the junction contained 11 bases not matched to a gene. The CDR3 runs 14 residues. The CDR3 region is CATPSRQGANGYTF. CDR3 bases: TGTGCCACCCCGTCTCGACAGGGGGCGAATGGCTACACCTTC.

The V and J genes are TRBV30 and TRBJ1-3; 7 bases match TRBD1. Trimming took 4 bases from V and 8 from J; bases not matched to a gene: 11. CDR3 length: 14 residues. Germline values: CDR1 GTSNPN, CDR2 SVGIG (reference sequence). The CDR3 nucleotides read TGTGCCTGGACCAAAGGGACAGAAAAATACACCATATATTTT. Protein sequence: CAWTKGTEKYTIYF.

The chain employs TRBV19 and TRBJ2-5, with 7 nucleotides matching TRBD2. The germline gives CDR1 LNHDA, CDR2 SQIVND (reference sequence). CDR3 size: 14 residues. V dropped 4 bases and J dropped 3; count of bases not matched to a gene: 5. The CDR3 nucleotides are TGTGCCAGTAGTACCTATGGACTAGAAGAGACCCAGTACTTC. It specifies CASSTYGLEETQYF.